These 9 T cell receptor beta chains came from one sample sequenced in a study of cytomegalovirus exposure and HLA in healthy donors. Primers included in the PCR were 60 Vbeta and 13 Jbeta primers. The data were produced by immunoSEQ multiplex PCR, yet TCRdb's version contains in-frame clones alone and is incomplete. This sample carries over 120,000 clones, around 81% of them seen once, and the ten largest clones take around 2.5%. Sequences were obtained from PBMCs. These receptors came from a man aged 50 to 59 in good health and CMV-seronegative.

The chain employs TRBV9 and TRBJ2-3, with D possibly being TRBD1 (5 bases). The V end lost 0 bases, the J end lost 6 bases, and 11 bases lay between the germline ends. This CDR3 spans 14 amino acids. The germline V gene encodes CDR1 SGDLS and CDR2 YYNGEE. The chain's CDR3 is CASSVEGKGDTQYF. The CDR3 DNA reads TGTGCCAGCAGCGTAGAGGGGAAGGGGGATACGCAGTATTTT.

The chain joins TRBV9 to TRBJ1-2; tentative D call: TRBD1 (6 bases). The V end lost 0 bases, the J end lost 4 bases, and 16 bases lay between the germline ends. The germline CDR1 and CDR2 sequences are SGDLS and YYNGEE. This CDR3 has 16 residues. CDR3 amino acids: CASSVEGSRTAYGYTF. The CDR3 coding sequence is TGTGCCAGCAGCGTAGAGGGGTCCAGGACAGCCTATGGCTACACCTTC.

V usage is TRBV28 and J usage is TRBJ1-1; D is uncertain. V dropped 9 bases and J dropped 4 bases, with 12 bases sitting between them. The CDR3 has 12 residues. Germline V CDR1 and CDR2: MDHEN, SYDVKM. The CDR3 region is CASIEGSTEAFF. Written as DNA, the CDR3 is TGTGCCAGTATAGAGGGCAGCACTGAAGCTTTCTTT.

CDR3 bases: TGTGCCAGCAGTTACTCGCGGACAGGGACAAATGGCTACACCTTC. Encoded protein: CASSYSRTGTNGYTF. The J gene is TRBJ1-2, the V gene TRBV6-5, with 8 bases matching TRBD1. The CDR3 is made up of 15 amino acids. CDR1 MNHEY and CDR2 SVGAGI come from the germline V gene. V trimming: 0 bases; J trimming: 6 bases; junction bases outside the gene matches: 6.

The chain couples TRBV19 to TRBJ2-7; 7 nucleotides agree with TRBD1. Germline-derived CDR1 and CDR2 are LNHDA and SQIVND (reference sequence). V shed 5 bases and J 2 bases; nucleotides not matched to a gene: 6. The CDR3 is 14 amino acids. The CDR3 region has the DNA TGTGCCAGTAGTCCTACCGGGACAGCCTACGAGCAGTACTTC. This translates into CASSPTGTAYEQYF.

This rearrangement joins TRBV4-1 to TRBJ1-4; maybe TRBD1 (5 bases). Deletions cut 1 base from V and 4 bases from J, with 16 bases between. CDR3 length equals 17 residues. Germline CDR1 and CDR2: MGHRA and YSYEKL. The DNA for the CDR3 is TGCGCCAGCAGCCAAGGGGAGGCGGGGCGCGGTAATGAAAAACTGTTTTTT. It translates to CASSQGEAGRGNEKLFF.

The chain employs TRBV9 and TRBJ2-1; D remains unclear. From germline, CDR1 is SGDLS and CDR2 YYNGEE. The CDR3 has 13 amino acids. V dropped 0 bases and J dropped 6 bases, with 7 bases sitting between them. The CDR3 region is CASSVGPGNEQFF. The CDR3 DNA reads TGTGCCAGCAGCGTAGGGCCTGGCAATGAGCAGTTCTTC.

The V and J genes are TRBV5-1 and TRBJ2-2, with 7 nucleotides matching TRBD1. V dropped 7 bases and J dropped 5; count of bases not matched to a gene: 17. The V gene's germline CDR1 is SGHRS and CDR2 YFSETQ. This CDR3 is built from 17 residues. CDR3: CASSVTKGTVRTGELFF. In DNA form, the CDR3 reads TGCGCCAGCTCGGTTACTAAAGGGACAGTTCGGACCGGGGAGCTGTTTTTT.

The rearrangement joins TRBV4-1 to TRBJ1-5; possible D gene TRBD1, 6 bases. Between the trimmed V and J ends, which lost 1 base and 7 bases, there was a span of 14 bases. The CDR3 length is 15 residues. Per the germline V gene, CDR1 is MGHRA and CDR2 is YSYEKL. The CDR3 bases are TGCGCCAGCAGCCAAGGCCGGGACAACCACCAGCCCCAGCATTTT. Its protein is CASSQGRDNHQPQHF.